One sample yielded the 8 T cell receptor beta chains listed below, sequenced in a study of T cells in Graves' hyperthyroidism and ophthalmopathy. There were TCR beta CDR3 regions amplified from RNA transcripts. First-round RT-PCR with HTBI primers amplified the TCR CDR3 region. Each CDR3 protein is one row after TCRdb ran MiXCR on the multiplex PCR reads. Here the sample spans some 570,000 distinct CDR3 sequences, 15% to 20% being singletons. The specimen sequenced was blood. The receptor set was obtained from a woman between 18 and 29 years old with Graves' ophthalmopathy.

A remark on this clonotype: A much larger clone lies a single base off, so this may be a read error. The chain is built from TRBV12-3 or TRBV12-4 and TRBJ2-7; 10 bases match TRBD1. The CDR3 sequence is 14 residues long. The trim removed 8 bases at V and 5 bases at J, leaving 9 bases unmatched. In nucleotides, the CDR3 is TGTGCCAGCGGTTCCCGGGACAGGGGCCACGAGCAGTACTTC. It encodes CASGSRDRGHEQYF.

This clonotype is termed large. CDR3 protein: CSGVGLAGVHEQFF. The CDR3 coding sequence is TGCAGCGGGGTAGGACTAGCGGGAGTACATGAGCAGTTCTTC. The J gene is TRBJ2-1, the V gene TRBV29-1, with 13 bases matching TRBD2. This CDR3 region has 14 residues. The junction had 8 bases not matched to a gene; V was cut back by 7 bases and J by 8 bases. Germline V lookup: CDR1 SQVTM, CDR2 ANQGSEA.

The chain is built from TRBV28 and TRBJ2-7, with 9 bases fitting TRBD1. The germline gives CDR1 MDHEN, CDR2 SYDVKM. The junction had 4 bases not matched to a gene; V was cut back by 3 bases and J by 7 bases. There are 13 residues in the CDR3. The chain's CDR3 is CASSLTGGGEQYF. DNA for the CDR3: TGTGCCAGCAGTTTGACAGGGGGTGGTGAGCAGTACTTC.

This clonotype was detected only a few times. The genes are TRBV11-1 and TRBJ1-4; perhaps TRBD1 as D (5 bases). Germline CDR1 and CDR2: SGHAT and FQDESV (reference sequence). V was shortened by 5 bases and J by 0 bases, with 13 bases between the two germline ends. There are 16 residues in the CDR3. CDR3 loop: CASSEGKFATNEKLFF. CDR3 bases: TGTGCCAGCAGCGAGGGGAAGTTTGCAACTAATGAAAAACTGTTTTTT.

This clonotype has a count of ten or more. The J gene is TRBJ2-5, the V gene TRBV6-1; 9 bases line up with TRBD1. V was pared by 10 bases and J by 5 bases, with 11 bases of the junction left unmatched. The CDR3 runs 14 residues. The germline V gene has CDR1 MNHNS and CDR2 SASEGT. DNA of the CDR3: TGTGCCACCTCCGGGACAGGGTATAGGGAGACCCAGTACTTC. This codes for CATSGTGYRETQYF.

The V and J genes are TRBV2 and TRBJ2-2, with TRBD1 as a possible D gene (6 bases). The ends were cut back, 6 bases at V and 1 base at J, with 15 bases in the middle. This CDR3 contains 16 residues. Per the germline V gene, CDR1 is SNHLY and CDR2 is FYNNEI. The DNA for the CDR3 is TGTGCCAGCAGAAAAGACAGGTCGAAGAACACCGGGGAGCTGTTTTTT. This codes for CASRKDRSKNTGELFF.

This clonotype was observed at least ten times. This chain joins TRBV2 and TRBJ1-5; D is unclear. Germline V CDR1 and CDR2: SNHLY, FYNNEI. V lost 7 bases and J lost 4, with 8 bases in between. The CDR3 runs 12 residues. The DNA of the CDR3 is TGTGCCAGCACCCTATCAAATCAGCCCCAGCATTTT. Its protein is CASTLSNQPQHF.

The CDR3: CASSEVQGISNQPQHF. In nucleotides, the CDR3 is TGTGCCAGCAGTGAGGTACAGGGGATTAGCAATCAGCCCCAGCATTTT. The chain has TRBV6-1 and TRBJ1-5; 7 nucleotides agree with TRBD1. The junction had 5 bases not matched to a gene; V was cut back by 3 bases and J by 0 bases. CDR1 and CDR2 from the germline V gene are MNHNS and SASEGT. The CDR3 loop spans 16 amino acids.